The 16 T cell receptor beta chains given below trace back to one sample, sequenced in a study of neurological immune-mediated disorders. TCRdb independently ran MiXCR on the 5' RACE reads; one entry per CDR3 protein. This sample carries some 26,000 distinct CDR3 sequences, under 8% of them seen once, and the ten largest clones take about 8.3%. Sequences were obtained from PBMCs. The receptors shown here come from a woman aged 50 to 65 in good health.

This clonotype was counted many times. The V and J genes are TRBV6-2 or TRBV6-3 and TRBJ2-3, with TRBD2 identical over 10 bases. The V gene end was trimmed by 2 bases and the J gene end by 2 bases; junction bases not matched to a gene: 16. Germline CDR1 reads MNHEY; CDR2 reads SVGEGT. This CDR3 comprises 20 residues. CDR3 nucleotide sequence: TGTGCCAGCAGTTACCCAGCGACGGGGCGACTAGCGGGCCACACAGATACGCAGTATTTT. Translated: CASSYPATGRLAGHTDTQYF.

In this sample, this clonotype turned up many times. This sequence joins TRBV28 and TRBJ2-3; 9 positions agree with TRBD2. The V gene end was trimmed by 0 bases and the J gene end by 4 bases; junction bases not matched to a gene: 5. Germline values: CDR1 MDHEN, CDR2 SYDVKM. The CDR3 is made up of 16 amino acids. The CDR3 sequence: CASSLWGLAGPDTQYF. CDR3 bases: TGTGCCAGCAGTTTATGGGGGCTAGCGGGGCCAGATACGCAGTATTTT.

Many counts were recorded for this clonotype. The rearrangement joins TRBV20-1 to TRBJ2-3; D uncertain. The germline V gene has CDR1 DFQATT and CDR2 SNEGSKA (reference sequence). Trimming pared 4 bases from V and 2 bases from J, leaving 7 bases between. The CDR3 totals 12 residues. Written as DNA, the CDR3 is TGCAGTGCTACCCGACTCACAGATACGCAGTATTTT. Protein product: CSATRLTDTQYF.

This clonotype has ten or more counts. Here the CDR3 DNA reads TGCGCCAGCAGCTTCGGTGGGGAAGAGACCCAGTACTTC. Residues: CASSFGGEETQYF. The rearrangement uses TRBV5-1 and TRBJ2-5; the D is unclear. This CDR3 is 13 amino acids long. Germline loops: CDR1 SGHRS, CDR2 YFSETQ. V was pared by 2 bases and J by 3 bases, with 8 bases between.

By its share, this clonotype is hyperexpanded (1% or more). Here the CDR3 DNA reads TGTGCCAGCAGCTTATATGGGCAGGTCCTAGCCAAAAACATTCAGTACTTC. Encoded protein: CASSLYGQVLAKNIQYF. The rearrangement joins TRBV7-9 to TRBJ2-4, with D uncertain. Germline-derived CDR1 and CDR2 are SEHNR and FQNEAQ (reference sequence). The V gene lost 2 bases and the J gene lost 0 bases, with 14 bases spanning the gap. The CDR3 covers 17 residues. The full variable domain, with the rest looked up from reference TRBV7-9 and TRBJ2-4, is DTGVSQNPRHKITKRGQNVTFRCDPISEHNRLYWYRQTLGQGPEFLTYFQNEAQLEKSRLLSDRFSAERPKGSFSTLEIQRTEQGDSAMYLCASSLYGQVLAKNIQYFGAGTRLSVL.

Many counts were recorded for this clonotype. V and J are TRBV7-8 and TRBJ2-7; D is perhaps TRBD1 or TRBD2 (5 bases each). This CDR3 is built from 14 residues. The germline CDR1 and CDR2 sequences are SGHVS and FQNEAQ. V was pared by 6 bases and J by 2 bases, with 14 bases between. CDR3 sequence reads: CASRPGTGTYEQYF. The DNA of the CDR3 is TGTGCCAGCAGACCCGGGACCGGGACCTACGAGCAGTACTTC. Using reference TRBV7-8 and TRBJ2-7 for the parts outside the CDR3, the full variable domain is GAGVSQSPRYKVAKRGQDVALRCDPISGHVSLFWYQQALGQGPEFLTYFQNEAQLDKSGLPSDRFFAERPEGSVSTLKIQRTQQEDSAVYLCASRPGTGTYEQYFGPGTRLTVT.

This clonotype was observed at least ten times. The chain joins TRBV27 to TRBJ2-2; no clear D gene. The CDR3 runs to 12 residues. Trimming pared 4 bases from V and 4 bases from J, leaving 4 bases between. Germline-derived CDR1 and CDR2 are MNHEY and SMNVEV (reference sequence). In DNA form, the CDR3 reads TGTGCCAGCAGTTCCTCCACCGGGGAGCTGTTTTTT. It is translated as CASSSSTGELFF.

This clonotype came up many times. This chain links TRBV20-1 with TRBJ1-6; D gene unclear. Germline V lookup: CDR1 DFQATT, CDR2 SNEGSKA (reference sequence). Trimming stripped 3 bases from V and 7 bases from J, with 16 bases between. The CDR3 consists of 15 residues. In nucleotides, the CDR3 is TGCAGTGCTAGGAGGCCGGTCACATTCAATTCACCCCTCCACTTT. It codes for CSARRPVTFNSPLHF.

V usage is TRBV2 and J usage is TRBJ2-2, with TRBD2 as a possible D gene (5 bases). CDR1 is SNHLY, CDR2 FYNNEI, per germline. The CDR3 runs 13 residues. V was pared by 8 bases and J by 5 bases, with 12 bases between. The CDR3 loop is CASLLRATGELFF. In DNA form, the CDR3 reads TGTGCCAGCCTCCTGAGGGCGACCGGGGAGCTGTTTTTT. Together with reference TRBV2 and TRBJ2-2, the CDR3 gives the full variable domain: EPEVTQTPSHQVTQMGQEVILRCVPISNHLYFYWYRQILGQKVEFLVSFYNNEISEKSEIFDDQFSVERPDGSNFTLKIRSTKLEDSAMYFCASLLRATGELFFGEGSRLTVL.

This clonotype turned up a few times. V usage is TRBV7-8 and J usage is TRBJ1-5, with 8 bases that match TRBD1. The CDR3 covers 18 residues. Germline lookup yields CDR1 SGHVS and CDR2 FQNEAQ. J lost 6 bases, V lost 2 bases, and 15 bases had no gene match. CDR3 in DNA: TGTGCCAGCAGCTTACGTTTAGCCGCAGGGGGCTGGGGTCAGCCCCAGCATTTT. Encoded protein: CASSLRLAAGGWGQPQHF.

This clonotype was detected many times. The chain's CDR3 is CASSLGNNEQFF. The CDR3 DNA is TGTGCCAGCAGTTTGGGAAACAATGAGCAGTTCTTC. V and J are TRBV28 and TRBJ2-1, with D unresolved. The ends were cut back, 3 bases at V and 5 bases at J, with 5 bases in the middle. The CDR3 runs to 12 residues. Germline CDR1 is MDHEN and CDR2 is SYDVKM.

This clonotype was seen ten or more times. V usage is TRBV2 and J usage is TRBJ1-1, with 9 bases that match TRBD1. J was trimmed by 3 bases and V by 5 bases; bases with no gene match: 7. Looked up from germline, CDR1 is SNHLY and CDR2 is FYNNEI. CDR3 size: 15 residues. CDR3 sequence (DNA): TGTGCCAGCAGTCTACACAGGGGGCCGGACACTGAAGCTTTCTTT. This sequence encodes CASSLHRGPDTEAFF.

This clonotype was picked up many times. This chain links TRBV28 with TRBJ2-3; D tentatively fits TRBD1 or TRBD2 (6 bases each). The CDR3 covers 15 residues. V was clipped by 6 bases and J by 3 bases, with 16 bases between them. The germline V gene encodes CDR1 MDHEN and CDR2 SYDVKM. For the CDR3, the DNA is TGTGCCAGCAGCCCGGAGGGGGGTTATACAGATACGCAGTATTTT. This gives the protein CASSPEGGYTDTQYF.

This clonotype came up many times. The rearrangement uses TRBV20-1 and TRBJ2-3; D uncertain. The V end lost 3 bases, the J end lost 9 bases, and 10 bases lay between the germline ends. Germline CDR1 is DFQATT and CDR2 is SNEGSKA (reference sequence). This CDR3 has 11 amino acids. CDR3 amino acids: CSARPAATQYF. In DNA form, the CDR3 reads TGCAGTGCTAGGCCCGCCGCGACGCAGTATTTT.

By share, this clonotype counts as medium-sized. The V gene is TRBV20-1, the J gene TRBJ2-5; 7 bases map to TRBD1. There are 18 residues in the CDR3. V gave up 5 bases and J gave up 1 base; unmatched junction bases: 19. Germline V gene sequence: CDR1 DFQATT, CDR2 SNEGSKA (reference sequence). CDR3 amino acids: CSADPLGGKAAVQETQYF. The CDR3 nucleotides read TGCAGTGCTGACCCCCTAGGGGGCAAAGCGGCTGTCCAAGAGACCCAGTACTTC.

This clonotype was recorded at least ten times. J is TRBJ1-6 and V is TRBV7-9, with 7 nucleotides matching TRBD1. The CDR3 contains 15 residues. Germline loops: CDR1 SEHNR, CDR2 FQNEAQ (reference sequence). Trimming at V came to 2 bases and at J to 10 bases, leaving 8 bases not matched to a gene. The CDR3 protein is CASSLPKGARSPLHF. The CDR3 DNA reads TGTGCCAGCAGCTTACCTAAGGGGGCGAGGTCACCCCTCCACTTT.